This passage covers 13 T cell receptor beta chains from one sample sequenced in a study of human T cells and chemical hapten exposure (dated by TCRdb to the early 2020s). The time point label of this sample denotes: patch test 1, 2 weeks after DPC sensitization. The sample's treatment or condition label, decoded: therapeutic diphenylcyclopropenone sensitization with weekly scalp DPC. Library prep was done by RACE. Reads for this sample came from a NextSeq 500. TCRdb handled the public reads itself, with Q25 trimming in fastp and clone calling in MiXCR, and kept productive beta chains. Rows matching on CDR3 protein sequence are summarized as one entry with the most common DNA and genes. In this sample the table shows some 49,000 distinct CDR3 sequences, about 9% of which occur a single time. The ten largest clonotypes hold 3.5% to 5% of the sample. The sample was whole blood, taken in connection with sensitization to the hapten diphenylcyclopropenone (DPC). The receptors shown here come from a woman in her forties or fifties with alopecia areata. Some clones in this sample may be carry-over from other donors' samples.

There are many counts of this clonotype. This sequence joins TRBV11-2 and TRBJ1-2; 9 nucleotides align to TRBD1. This CDR3 region has 16 residues. The germline V gene has CDR1 SGHAT and CDR2 FQNNGV. J gave up 0 bases and V 2 bases, and 4 bases lay outside the gene matches. CDR3 residues: CASSLTGGQANYGYTF. CDR3 bases: TGTGCCAGCAGCTTAACAGGGGGCCAAGCTAACTATGGCTACACCTTC.

This chain links TRBV20-1 with TRBJ1-1; D perhaps matches TRBD1 (5 bases). The germline gives CDR1 DFQATT, CDR2 SNEGSKA (reference sequence). V lost 4 bases and J 1 base, leaving 13 bases between the germline ends. This CDR3 has 14 amino acids. The CDR3: CSATSSTGNTEAFF. The DNA for the CDR3 is TGCAGTGCTACTTCAAGTACAGGGAACACTGAAGCTTTCTTT.

This clonotype was picked up many times. The J gene is TRBJ2-1, the V gene TRBV6-6; 8 bases are shared with TRBD2. The CDR3 is made up of 15 amino acids. Germline lookup yields CDR1 MNHNY and CDR2 SVGAGI (reference sequence). Trimming took 5 bases from V and 10 from J; bases not matched to a gene: 13. The CDR3 nucleotides are TGTGCCAGCAGTGGGCATGCGGGAGGCCAAGGGGAGCAGTTCTTC. Encoded protein: CASSGHAGGQGEQFF.

This clonotype was observed at least ten times. This chain links TRBV29-1 with TRBJ1-2; D gene uncertain. The CDR3 sequence is 12 residues long. Trimming cost V 6 bases and J 0 bases, with 8 bases left between them. Germline assignment: CDR1 SQVTM and CDR2 ANQGSEA. The CDR3 bases are TGCAGCGTCCAAACAGCTAACTATGGCTACACCTTC. It is translated as CSVQTANYGYTF.

This clonotype showed up many times. The rearrangement joins TRBV29-1 to TRBJ2-4; no reliable D call. Trimming removed 6 bases from V and 2 bases from J, with 17 bases in between. CDR3 size: 15 residues. CDR1 is SQVTM and CDR2 is ANQGSEA in the germline V gene. The chain's CDR3 is CSVQGRMDPKNIQYF. CDR3 DNA: TGCAGCGTCCAAGGGCGCATGGACCCCAAAAACATTCAGTACTTC.

This clonotype has a count of ten or more. The chain links TRBV4-3 to TRBJ1-1, with TRBD1 identical over 7 bases. V was clipped by 0 bases and J by 4 bases; unmatched bases: 8. The CDR3 is 16 residues long. Germline loops: CDR1 LGHNA, CDR2 YSLEER. CDR3 sequence: CASSQEVTGVFTEAFF. DNA of the CDR3: TGCGCCAGCAGCCAAGAGGTCACAGGGGTGTTCACTGAAGCTTTCTTT.

This clonotype was recorded at least ten times. The chain couples TRBV7-9 to TRBJ2-4, with 8 bases lining up with TRBD1. V shed 5 bases and J 11 bases; nucleotides not matched to a gene: 11. The V gene's germline CDR1 is SEHNR and CDR2 FQNEAQ (reference sequence). The CDR3 has 14 amino acids. CDR3 amino acids: CASSTYKDRAFQYF. The CDR3, as DNA: TGTGCCAGCAGCACCTATAAGGACAGGGCATTTCAGTACTTC.

The rearrangement joins TRBV4-3 to TRBJ1-6, with 8 positions matching TRBD1. CDR1 and CDR2 from the germline V gene are LGHNA and YSLEER. V was pared by 1 base and J by 11 bases, with 10 bases of the junction left unmatched. The CDR3 totals 16 residues. This CDR3 is CASSQALGQVTAPLHF. DNA of the CDR3: TGCGCCAGCAGCCAAGCTCTGGGACAGGTTACTGCACCCCTCCACTTT.

The chain is built from TRBV6-2 or TRBV6-3 and TRBJ2-7, with TRBD1 matching over 7 bases. Germline-derived CDR1 and CDR2 are MNHEY and SVGEGT. The ends lost 7 bases at V and 7 bases at J; junction bases unmatched: 10. This CDR3 has 13 amino acids. Here the CDR3 DNA reads TGTGCCAGCAAAAAACAGGGGCGGTTGGAGCAGTACTTC. This encodes CASKKQGRLEQYF.

This clonotype was counted between two and nine times. The gene calls are TRBV6-6 and TRBJ1-2; D call uncertain. The length of the CDR3 is 15 residues. Trimming stripped 6 bases from V and 4 bases from J, with 18 bases between. Germline CDR1 reads MNHNY; CDR2 reads SVGAGI (reference sequence). CDR3 nucleotides: TGTGCCAGCAGACAATCTCAACTTCCAACCTATGGCTACACCTTC. It specifies CASRQSQLPTYGYTF.

In its sample, this clonotype was seen once. CDR3 sequence (DNA): TGTGCCAGCAGTTTACCGGGGGCTATCTATACTGAAGCTTTCTTT. Translation gives CASSLPGAIYTEAFF. The rearrangement joins TRBV28 to TRBJ1-1; possible D gene TRBD1, 6 bases. Trimming left V 2 bases short and J 5 bases short, with 15 bases between. Germline V gene data show CDR1 as MDHEN and CDR2 as SYDVKM. This CDR3 contains 15 residues.

In this sample, this clonotype turned up many times. The chain is built from TRBV18 and TRBJ1-4; D is unresolved. CDR1 and CDR2 from the germline V gene are KGHSH and LQKENI. The V end was cut by 5 bases, the J end by 0 bases, with 10 bases between. CDR3 size: 15 residues. The CDR3 sequence is CASSTGDATNEKLFF. CDR3 coding DNA: TGTGCCAGCTCAACCGGAGATGCAACTAATGAAAAACTGTTTTTT.

At least ten counts were recorded for this clonotype. The V and J genes are TRBV20-1 and TRBJ1-4; unclear D gene. Trimming took off 6 bases at V and 2 bases at J, with 13 bases between the two ends. Germline CDR1 and CDR2: DFQATT and SNEGSKA (reference sequence). This CDR3 is built from 14 residues. CDR3 coding DNA: TGCAGTGCCCGCCACCTTTCCACTAATGAAAAACTGTTTTTT. As protein: CSARHLSTNEKLFF.